This T cell receptor beta chain was documented in a study of graft-versus-host responses after intestinal transplantation. On the study more broadly: Multivisceral, liver-intestinal, or isolated intestinal grafts went to recipients. Among the recipients, all got anti-thymocyte globulin induction and then tacrolimus and steroids for approximately 3 years. Study conclusions and caveats: Across patients carrying graft-donor T cell macrochimerism, allografts held high graft-versus-host to host-versus-graft clonal ratios. There were GvH clones found in recipient marrow, and some of them appeared first in ileum or blood.

This clone was observed once. Its antigen remains unknown. One end of the junction fails to match germline, which may point to a read error. The germline gives CDR1 MGHRA, CDR2 YSYEKL. CDR3 size: 13 residues. Only in-frame clones appear in the TCRdb table, and some are missing; sequencing was by immunoSEQ multiplex PCR. This table has approximately 89,000 clones, approximately 90% appearing once. The sequencing used PBMCs, collected roughly 68 weeks after intestinal transplant. The chain carries TRBV4-1 and TRBJ2-1, with D possibly being TRBD2 (6 bases). This sequence originates from a human patient who received an intestinal transplant, so some T cells may come from the graft donor. CDR3 in amino acids: CASSHPASDPGVF. The CDR3 DNA reads as TGCGCCAGCAGCCACCCTGCTAGCGACCCTGGGGTCTTC.